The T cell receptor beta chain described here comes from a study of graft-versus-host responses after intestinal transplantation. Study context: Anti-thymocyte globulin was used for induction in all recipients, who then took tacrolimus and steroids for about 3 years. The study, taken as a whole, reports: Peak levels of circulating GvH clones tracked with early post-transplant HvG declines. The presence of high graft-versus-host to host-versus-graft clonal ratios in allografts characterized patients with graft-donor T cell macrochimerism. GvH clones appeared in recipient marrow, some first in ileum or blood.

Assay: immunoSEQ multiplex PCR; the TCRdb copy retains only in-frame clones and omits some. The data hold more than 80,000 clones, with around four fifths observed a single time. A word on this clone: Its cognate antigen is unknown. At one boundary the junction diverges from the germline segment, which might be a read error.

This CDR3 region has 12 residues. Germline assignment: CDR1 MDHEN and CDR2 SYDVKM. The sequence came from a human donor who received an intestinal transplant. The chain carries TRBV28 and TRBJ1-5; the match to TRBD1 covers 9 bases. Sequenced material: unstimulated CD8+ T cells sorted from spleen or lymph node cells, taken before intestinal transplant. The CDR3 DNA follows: TGTGCCAGCAGTCGCGGGACAGGGTTGTCCATTTTT. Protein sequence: CASSRGTGLSIF.